This T cell receptor beta chain stems from a study of blood T cell repertoires in COVID-19. The overall study: Both acute and convalescent COVID-19 samples were obtained from the United States, Italy and Spain. The analysed material was cDNA or gDNA that came from T cells, B-cell-depleted T cells, or PBMCs.

The method was immunoSEQ multiplex PCR; TCRdb's version includes in-frame clones alone and lacks a portion of them. The table has 150,000 to 200,000 clones, about 90% seen once. The count of this clone is one. The TCR comes from a man aged 25-40 years with COVID-19, enrolled during active disease. Source material: peripheral blood.

In nucleotides, the CDR3 is TGTGCCAGCAGTTACTCGAGGGGGACTGGAAACACCATATATTTT. Protein sequence: CASSYSRGTGNTIYF. This chain uses TRBV6-2 or TRBV6-3 with TRBJ1-3, with D tentatively TRBD1 (6 bases). Germline V lookup: CDR1 MNHEY, CDR2 SVGEGT. V lost 0 bases, J lost 2 bases, and 8 bases lay in between. The CDR3 spans 15 residues.